This passage covers 17 T cell receptor beta chains from one sample sequenced in a study of Graves' ophthalmopathy and Graves' hyperthyroidism listed by TCRdb under 2018. Sequencing relied on an Illumina HiSeq 2000. For repertoire sequencing, TCR beta CDR3 regions were amplified from RNA transcripts. The first round of RT-PCR was done with HTBI primers and the Qiagen OneStep RT-PCR kit, and was followed by a second round of multiplex PCR, then size selection and purification. TCRdb passed the public sequencing reads through fastp at Q25 and MiXCR, retaining productive beta sequences. All rows with the same CDR3 protein become a single entry with the most common DNA and genes. Across this sample there are fewer than 400,000 distinct CDR3 sequences, with around 16% seen only once. 1.6% of the sample is in the top ten clones. Sequencing was carried out using peripheral blood. The receptors were gathered from a woman aged 18-35 years with Graves' ophthalmopathy. Donor details come from another sample of the same person, matched by shared clones.

This clonotype occurred a few times. The chain joins TRBV12-3 or TRBV12-4 to TRBJ1-2; TRBD1 might be the D (6 bases). This CDR3 contains 14 residues. V shed 6 bases and J shed 8 bases, with 19 bases lying between them. The CDR3 loop is CASSLWGLVRGYTF. CDR3 nucleotides: TGTGCCAGCAGCCTTTGGGGGCTGGTTAGGGGCTACACCTTC.

This clonotype was detected ten times or more. The chain carries TRBV5-1 and TRBJ2-5; D uncertain. CDR3 size: 13 residues. CDR1 is SGHRS and CDR2 is YFSETQ in the germline V gene. The V end lost 4 bases, the J end lost 5 bases, and 12 bases lay between the germline ends. CDR3 residues: CASSKDVRETQYF. CDR3 DNA: TGCGCCAGCAGCAAGGACGTTCGGGAGACCCAGTACTTC.

This clonotype was seen at least ten times. The V call is TRBV28, the J call TRBJ2-7; TRBD1 aligns across 9 bases. Looked up from germline, CDR1 is MDHEN and CDR2 is SYDVKM. The CDR3 loop spans 14 amino acids. V shed 2 bases and J 5 bases; nucleotides not matched to a gene: 4. The chain's CDR3 is CASSLIRQGDEQYF. The CDR3 bases are TGTGCCAGCAGTTTAATTCGACAGGGGGACGAGCAGTACTTC. The complete variable domain, with remaining parts taken from reference TRBV28 and TRBJ2-7, reads DVKVTQSSRYLVKRTGEKVFLECVQDMDHENMFWYRQDPGLGLRLIYFSYDVKMKEKGDIPEGYSVSREKKERFSLILESASTNQTSMYLCASSLIRQGDEQYFGPGTRLTVT.

This clonotype was counted ten times or more. J is TRBJ1-1 and V is TRBV5-1; no clear D. This CDR3 has 15 residues. The ends were cut back, 4 bases at V and 1 base at J, with 14 bases in the middle. Germline CDR1 reads SGHRS; CDR2 reads YFSETQ. The chain's CDR3 is CASSVERVKNTEAFF. As DNA, the CDR3 is TGCGCCAGCAGCGTGGAAAGGGTCAAGAACACTGAAGCTTTCTTT.

There are many counts of this clonotype. The chain joins TRBV20-1 to TRBJ2-7, with no clear D. The V gene's germline CDR1 is DFQATT and CDR2 SNEGSKA (reference sequence). V lost 3 bases, J lost 2 bases, and 17 bases lay in between. The CDR3 has 15 amino acids. The CDR3 coding sequence is TGCAGTGCTAGTGAGTCATCGGTCTGGGCCTACGAGCAGTACTTC. Its protein product is CSASESSVWAYEQYF.

In this sample, this clonotype turned up many times. V and J are TRBV29-1 and TRBJ1-1; D is undetermined. Trimming left V 2 bases short and J 0 bases short, with 7 bases between. The CDR3 length is 13 residues. Germline assignment: CDR1 SQVTM and CDR2 ANQGSEA. CDR3 nucleotide sequence: TGCAGCGTTGAATCTGGTATGAACACTGAAGCTTTCTTT. This encodes CSVESGMNTEAFF.

This clonotype was seen ten or more times. This chain uses TRBV6-6 with TRBJ1-5, with D possibly being TRBD1 (5 bases). The germline V and J ends were trimmed by 6 bases and 5 bases, with 29 bases remaining between them. Looked up from germline, CDR1 is MNHNY and CDR2 is SVGAGI (reference sequence). The CDR3 extends over 19 amino acids. In nucleotides, the CDR3 is TGTGCCAGCAGATGGAACAGGCAGGGAGGGAACTTTCTCGATCAGCCCCAGCATTTT. It is translated as CASRWNRQGGNFLDQPQHF.

The sample holds many counts of this clonotype. The genes are TRBV9 and TRBJ2-4; 9 nucleotides agree with TRBD2. With V trimmed by 4 bases and J by 9 bases, 11 bases remained unmatched. CDR3 length equals 15 residues. The germline gives CDR1 SGDLS, CDR2 YYNGEE. The chain's CDR3 is CASSLTGLARVIQYF. The CDR3 bases are TGTGCCAGCAGCCTGACTGGACTAGCGCGAGTCATTCAGTACTTC.

Ten or more counts support this clonotype. J is TRBJ2-4 and V is TRBV11-2; 14 bases match TRBD2. CDR1 and CDR2 from the germline V gene are SGHAT and FQNNGV. The J segment lost 0 bases and the V segment lost 5 bases, leaving 9 bases of the junction unmatched. The length of the CDR3 is 19 residues. CDR3 region: CASSVSGTSGGLAKNIQYF. CDR3 nucleotides: TGTGCCAGCAGCGTCTCCGGGACTAGCGGGGGACTAGCCAAAAACATTCAGTACTTC.

The sample holds many counts of this clonotype. The genes are TRBV11-1 and TRBJ2-5; 15 bases line up with TRBD2. Germline V gene data show CDR1 as SGHAT and CDR2 as FQDESV (reference sequence). The CDR3 is 18 residues long. With 4 bases clipped from V and 2 bases from J, the junction kept 8 bases outside the gene matches. CDR3 residues: CASSSTGLAGGNQETQYF. The CDR3 DNA is TGTGCCAGCAGCTCTACGGGACTAGCGGGGGGTAATCAAGAGACCCAGTACTTC.

This clonotype was found many times. The chain employs TRBV5-1 and TRBJ2-7; unclear D gene. The CDR3 extends over 14 amino acids. The V gene lost 1 base and the J gene lost 1 base, with 9 bases spanning the gap. In germline, CDR1 is SGHRS, CDR2 YFSETQ. CDR3 protein: CASSLPRQSYEQYF. CDR3 in DNA: TGCGCCAGCAGCTTGCCTCGGCAGTCCTACGAGCAGTACTTC. Variable domain in full (rest from reference TRBV5-1 and TRBJ2-7): KAGVTQTPRYLIKTRGQQVTLSCSPISGHRSVSWYQQTPGQGLQFLFEYFSETQRNKGNFPGRFSGRQFSNSRSEMNVSTLELGDSALYLCASSLPRQSYEQYFGPGTRLTVT.

In this sample, this clonotype turned up many times. V usage is TRBV7-3 and J usage is TRBJ2-7; 9 bases are shared with TRBD1. The CDR3 is 20 amino acids. J lost 1 base, V lost 2 bases, and 18 bases had no gene match. Germline CDR1 and CDR2: SGHTA and FQGTGA. The CDR3 is CASSLYVPDRGFLYSYEQYF. The DNA of the CDR3 is TGTGCCAGCAGCTTATACGTCCCGGACAGGGGATTTCTGTATTCCTACGAGCAGTACTTC.

Details on this clonotype: The missing conserved phenylalanine or tryptophan at the end of this CDR3 makes a read error likely. The limits of the CDR3 on the DNA are not certain, so only TCRdb's listed CDR3 is given. The chain links TRBV6-2 or TRBV6-3 to TRBJ2-2; TRBD2, the table's D call, was not compared with the DNA. Inclusive of both ends, the CDR3 amounts to 10 amino acids. In germline, CDR1 is MNHEY, CDR2 SVGEGT. The CDR3 here is CASSYRGGLA.

J is TRBJ2-2 and V is TRBV30; D remains unclear. Germline V gene lookup returns CDR1 GTSNPN and CDR2 SVGIG (reference sequence). V gave up 2 bases and J gave up 4 bases, with 17 bases separating them. This CDR3 has 16 residues. For the CDR3, the DNA is TGTGCCTGGAGTTCCCGTTTGGGATTCGGCACCGGGGAGCTGTTTTTT. Its translation: CAWSSRLGFGTGELFF.

In its sample, this clonotype was seen many times. The CDR3 bases are TGTGCCAGCAGCTCGAATCCCGGGGAGCTGTTTTTT. Residues: CASSSNPGELFF. V and J are TRBV7-3 and TRBJ2-2; D is unresolved. The length of the CDR3 is 12 residues. Trimming took 4 bases from V and 6 from J, leaving 6 bases between them. CDR1 is SGHTA and CDR2 is FQGTGA in the germline V gene.

This clonotype was recorded at least ten times. The chain joins TRBV6-5 to TRBJ2-7; D possibly corresponds to TRBD2 (5 bases). Germline lookup yields CDR1 MNHEY and CDR2 SVGAGI. Trimming left V 11 bases short and J 2 bases short, with 16 bases between. The CDR3 totals 13 residues. CDR3 coding DNA: TGTGCCTGCGGGCAGGCGATAACCTACGAGCAGTACTTC. Its protein is CACGQAITYEQYF.

This clonotype was recorded at least ten times. The gene calls are TRBV6-5 and TRBJ1-2; TRBD1 might be the D (6 bases). This CDR3 has 14 amino acids. Trimming took 6 bases from V and 0 from J, leaving 11 bases between them. Germline-derived CDR1 and CDR2 are MNHEY and SVGAGI. CDR3 coding DNA: TGTGCCAGCAGCTACAGGGCTTCTAACTATGGCTACACCTTC. As protein: CASSYRASNYGYTF.